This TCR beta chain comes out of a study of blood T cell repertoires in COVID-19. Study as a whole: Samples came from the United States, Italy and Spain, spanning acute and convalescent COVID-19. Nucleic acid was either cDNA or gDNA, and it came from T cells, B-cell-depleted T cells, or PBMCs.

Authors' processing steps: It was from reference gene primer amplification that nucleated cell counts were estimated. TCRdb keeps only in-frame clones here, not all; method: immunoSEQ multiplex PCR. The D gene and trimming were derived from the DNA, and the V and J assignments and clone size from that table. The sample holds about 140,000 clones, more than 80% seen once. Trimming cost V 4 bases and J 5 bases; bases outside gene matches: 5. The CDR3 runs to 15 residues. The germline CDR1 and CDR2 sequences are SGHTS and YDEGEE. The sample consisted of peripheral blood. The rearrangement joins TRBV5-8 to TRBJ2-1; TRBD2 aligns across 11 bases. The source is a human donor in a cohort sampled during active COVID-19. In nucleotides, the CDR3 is TGTGCCAGCAGCCAAGGGACTAGCGGAAACAATGAGCAGTTCTTC. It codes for CASSQGTSGNNEQFF. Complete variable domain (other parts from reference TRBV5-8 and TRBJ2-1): EAGVTQSPTHLIKTRGQQATLRCSPISGHTSVYWYQQALGLGLQFLLWYDEGEERNRGNFPPRFSGRQFPNYSSELNVNALELEDSALYLCASSQGTSGNNEQFFGPGTRLTVL.